Listed here are 26 T cell receptor beta chains from one sample, sequenced in a study of CD8 T cells in ankylosing spondylitis. Study-wide results and limits: It appeared that ankylosing spondylitis blood was characterized by a TCR beta motif of about 8 highly homologous variants.

Via MiXCR, TCRdb re-called the 5' RACE reads, giving one row per CDR3 protein. Here the sample spans about 500,000 distinct CDR3 sequences, 5.3% being singletons. The antigens of these receptors remain unknown. Source material: blood, either unsorted or a sorted T cell fraction (not recorded which). These receptors were taken from a male donor with ankylosing spondylitis.

This clonotype was picked up many times. This sequence joins TRBV20-1 and TRBJ1-6, with TRBD1 as a possible D gene (6 bases). V was clipped by 4 bases and J by 8 bases, with 18 bases between them. This CDR3 has 15 amino acids. From germline, CDR1 is DFQATT and CDR2 SNEGSKA (reference sequence). The chain's CDR3 is CSATSRDTVYSPLHF. In DNA, the CDR3 is TGCAGTGCTACTAGCCGGGACACCGTTTATTCACCCCTCCACTTT.

This clonotype showed up many times. V is TRBV28 and J is TRBJ2-1; D unclear. The CDR3 runs to 13 residues. The ends were cut back, 1 base at V and 4 bases at J, with 5 bases in the middle. Germline CDR1 MDHEN, CDR2 SYDVKM. CDR3 nucleotides: TGTGCCAGCAGTTTATTGCGGTACAATGAGCAGTTCTTC. It is translated as CASSLLRYNEQFF.

Ten or more counts support this clonotype. The rearrangement joins TRBV5-1 to TRBJ2-1, with a tentative D call TRBD2 (7 bases). Per germline, CDR1 SGHRS and CDR2 YFSETQ. The CDR3 length is 15 residues. Trimming shortened V by 5 bases and J by 7 bases, and 19 bases separated the two germline ends. CDR3 sequence: CASSLTGGPLNEQFF. DNA of the CDR3: TGCGCCAGCAGTTTGACGGGGGGCCCCTTGAATGAGCAGTTCTTC.

Many counts were recorded for this clonotype. V is TRBV12-3 or TRBV12-4 and J is TRBJ1-6; D is uncertain. The CDR3 sequence is 17 residues long. Trimming took off 6 bases at V and 0 bases at J, with 15 bases between the two ends. CDR3 amino acids: CASRGLTRFSYNSPLHF. In nucleotides, the CDR3 is TGTGCCAGCAGGGGGTTAACCCGATTCTCCTATAATTCACCCCTCCACTTT.

This clonotype was counted many times. The chain combines TRBV29-1 with TRBJ1-2, with 9 nucleotides matching TRBD1. Germline V lookup: CDR1 SQVTM, CDR2 ANQGSEA. This CDR3 comprises 14 residues. The V and J ends lost 4 bases and 5 bases, in that order; junction bases with no gene match: 8. For the CDR3, the DNA is TGCAGCGTTGGGGGGACAGGGTTTGGATATGGCTACACCTTC. Translated, it gives CSVGGTGFGYGYTF.

This clonotype showed up just a few times. Sequence at one end of the junction differs from germline and may be a read error. V and J are TRBV20-1 and TRBJ2-7; D is unresolved. The CDR3 runs 16 residues. Germline V gene lookup returns CDR1 DFQATT and CDR2 SNEGSKA (reference sequence). The CDR3 is CSARAWTLTSSYEQYF. The CDR3 bases are TGCAGTGCTAGAGCATGGACCCTTACGAGCTCCTACGAACAGTACTTC.

This clonotype was detected ten times or more. The chain has TRBV4-3 and TRBJ1-3; D uncertain. The CDR3 runs to 19 residues. Germline CDR1 is LGHNA and CDR2 is YSLEER. V was clipped by 1 base and J by 0 bases, with 19 bases between them. The CDR3 DNA reads TGCGCCAGCAGCCAAGCGGTAAGGCACAAGCTTTACTCTGGAAACACCATATATTTT. This gives the protein CASSQAVRHKLYSGNTIYF.

There are many counts of this clonotype. J is TRBJ1-2 and V is TRBV6-6, with D possibly TRBD1 on 5 matching bases. Trimming pared 2 bases from V and 4 bases from J, leaving 8 bases between. The CDR3 sequence is 13 residues long. Germline CDR1 is MNHNY and CDR2 is SVGAGI (reference sequence). CDR3 in DNA: TGTGCCAGCAGTTACACGGGACGCTATGGCTACACCTTC. Translation: CASSYTGRYGYTF.

Ten or more counts support this clonotype. The rearrangement uses TRBV6-2 or TRBV6-3 and TRBJ2-5; 9 nucleotides match TRBD1. V trimming: 8 bases; J trimming: 5 bases; junction bases outside the gene matches: 9. The CDR3 has 14 residues. Germline V gene data show CDR1 as MNHEY and CDR2 as SVGEGT. The CDR3 DNA sequence: TGTGCCAGCGCCCCTACAGGGGGCTGGGAGACCCAGTACTTC. This encodes CASAPTGGWETQYF.

This clonotype was observed many times. The rearrangement links TRBV5-8 to TRBJ1-1; no firm D call. Between the trimmed V and J ends, which lost 4 bases and 10 bases, there was a span of 20 bases. From germline, CDR1 is SGHTS and CDR2 YDEGEE. The CDR3 spans 14 residues. DNA for the CDR3: TGTGCCAGCAGCCGTGGACTACCGGCCTTGGGAGCTTTCTTT. Its translation is CASSRGLPALGAFF.

This clonotype occurred many times. The J gene is TRBJ2-4, the V gene TRBV19; no firm D call. The CDR3 is 14 residues long. Trimming pared 4 bases from V and 5 bases from J, leaving 12 bases between. Germline loops: CDR1 LNHDA, CDR2 SQIVND (reference sequence). CDR3 region: CASSKTAYENIQYF. The CDR3 DNA is TGTGCCAGTAGTAAGACGGCCTATGAAAACATTCAGTACTTC.

This chain links TRBV28 with TRBJ2-7; maybe TRBD2 (6 bases). Germline lookup yields CDR1 MDHEN and CDR2 SYDVKM. This CDR3 contains 16 residues. Trimming left V 5 bases short and J 9 bases short, with 26 bases between. The CDR3 bases are TGTGCCAGCAGTGCTCCTCACGCTGGGACTTACAACGGGCAGTACTTC. Protein product: CASSAPHAGTYNGQYF.

This clonotype was recorded many times. The J gene is TRBJ1-6, the V gene TRBV7-2; 9 nucleotides align to TRBD1. Germline CDR1 is SGHTA and CDR2 is FQGNSA. J lost 7 bases, V lost 5 bases, and 9 bases had no gene match. The CDR3 is made up of 16 amino acids. CDR3 sequence: CASSLQGAGSNSPLHF. The CDR3 DNA reads as TGTGCCAGCAGCCTACAGGGGGCCGGTTCAAATTCACCCCTCCACTTT.

In this sample, this clonotype turned up many times. The chain is built from TRBV20-1 and TRBJ2-1; no clear D. Between the trimmed V and J ends, which lost 0 bases and 0 bases, there was a span of 12 bases. CDR1 is DFQATT, CDR2 SNEGSKA, per germline (reference sequence). This CDR3 region has 16 residues. The CDR3 loop reads CSAREPGPSSYNEQFF. For the CDR3, the DNA is TGCAGTGCTAGAGAACCCGGGCCAAGCTCCTACAATGAGCAGTTCTTC.

This clonotype was detected only a few times. J is TRBJ1-5 and V is TRBV28; maybe TRBD1 (6 bases). V was shortened by 11 bases and J by 5 bases, with 22 bases between the two germline ends. Germline CDR1 MDHEN, CDR2 SYDVKM. There are 15 residues in the CDR3. CDR3 nucleotides: TGTGCCGGCCAAGAGGGGGGCAGGGTTTATCAGCCCCAGCATTTT. It encodes CAGQEGGRVYQPQHF.

In its sample, this clonotype was seen many times. V gene TRBV6-2 or TRBV6-3 combines with J gene TRBJ1-1; D call uncertain. The CDR3 is 13 residues long. The ends were cut back, 2 bases at V and 7 bases at J, with 11 bases in the middle. Germline CDR1 and CDR2: MNHEY and SVGEGT. CDR3 in DNA: TGTGCCAGCAGTTACGACCCATTCGGTGAAGCTTTCTTT. It translates to CASSYDPFGEAFF.

This clonotype was detected many times. The chain's CDR3 is CASSSETIVGELFF. CDR3 DNA: TGTGCCAGCAGTAGCGAGACAATTGTCGGGGAGCTGTTTTTT. The chain has TRBV6-1 and TRBJ2-2; unclear D gene. This CDR3 has 14 residues. The V gene's germline CDR1 is MNHNS and CDR2 SASEGT. The V gene lost 5 bases and the J gene lost 7 bases, with 14 bases spanning the gap.

This clonotype appeared a few times. The chain joins TRBV7-2 to TRBJ2-3, with D perhaps TRBD2 (6 bases). This CDR3 is 13 amino acids long. Germline lookup yields CDR1 SGHTA and CDR2 FQGNSA. Trimming removed 10 bases from V and 4 bases from J, with 15 bases in between. Here the CDR3 DNA reads TGTGCCACGGGGCTGCGGGGCTCAGATACGCAGTATTTT. It is translated as CATGLRGSDTQYF.

This clonotype showed up many times. The chain employs TRBV6-1 and TRBJ1-2, with 7 bases matching TRBD1. This CDR3 is 14 amino acids long. With 6 bases clipped from V and 7 bases from J, the junction kept 11 bases outside the gene matches. The V gene's germline CDR1 is MNHNS and CDR2 SASEGT. The CDR3 sequence is CASRRTGGRGGYTF. The CDR3 coding sequence is TGTGCCAGCAGGCGGACAGGAGGACGAGGTGGCTACACCTTC.

This clonotype was picked up many times. The J gene is TRBJ2-7, the V gene TRBV6-2 or TRBV6-3; D not certain. Germline CDR1 and CDR2: MNHEY and SVGEGT. Trimming left V 4 bases short and J 6 bases short, with 7 bases between. CDR3 length: 11 residues. The CDR3 spells CASSFYSEQYF. CDR3 in DNA: TGTGCCAGCAGTTTCTACAGCGAGCAGTACTTC.

This clonotype was found many times. The chain links TRBV12-3 or TRBV12-4 to TRBJ2-3, with TRBD2 identical over 7 bases. V gave up 5 bases and J gave up 4 bases; unmatched junction bases: 9. The CDR3 loop spans 15 amino acids. In nucleotides, the CDR3 is TGTGCCAGCAGTGGTAAAGCGGGAAGGTCAGATACGCAGTATTTT. Protein: CASSGKAGRSDTQYF.

In its sample, this clonotype was seen many times. The V call is TRBV4-2, the J call TRBJ1-6; D is possibly TRBD1 (5 bases). The CDR3 covers 16 residues. The germline CDR1 and CDR2 sequences are LGHNA and YNFKEQ. V was trimmed by 1 base and J by 8 bases, leaving 15 bases between them. CDR3 in amino acids: CASSQGAEGVDSPLHF. The CDR3 nucleotides read TGTGCCAGCAGCCAAGGGGCTGAAGGGGTTGATTCACCCCTCCACTTT.

This sequence joins TRBV29-1 and TRBJ2-7; the D gene is possibly TRBD2 (5 bases). This CDR3 comprises 14 residues. The V gene lost 0 bases and the J gene lost 5 bases, with 14 bases spanning the gap. Germline V gives CDR1 SQVTM, CDR2 ANQGSEA. Here the CDR3 reads CSVEDPGRRHEQYF. The CDR3 DNA follows: TGCAGCGTTGAAGATCCAGGCAGGAGGCACGAGCAGTACTTC.

This clonotype was seen repeatedly, ten times or more. The rearrangement links TRBV20-1 to TRBJ2-1; 8 bases are shared with TRBD2. CDR1 is DFQATT, CDR2 SNEGSKA, per germline (reference sequence). The length of the CDR3 is 14 residues. Germline trimming cut 3 bases from V and 8 bases from J; bases unmatched to any gene: 9. CDR3 sequence: CSASLSGGEDEQFF. CDR3 coding DNA: TGCAGTGCTAGCCTCAGCGGGGGTGAGGATGAGCAGTTCTTC.

This clonotype has a count of ten or more. The rearrangement links TRBV27 to TRBJ2-7; D possibly corresponds to TRBD2 (7 bases). V was cut by 6 bases and J by 3 bases, with 18 bases left in between. The V gene's germline CDR1 is MNHEY and CDR2 SMNVEV (reference sequence). The CDR3 totals 15 residues. In DNA, the CDR3 is TGTGCCAGCAGCCGTGGGGGGGCAGACGACTACGAGCAGTACTTC. Translating gives CASSRGGADDYEQYF.

At least ten counts were recorded for this clonotype. J is TRBJ2-5 and V is TRBV9; D is uncertain. CDR3 size: 11 residues. Germline V CDR1 and CDR2: SGDLS, YYNGEE. Trimming took 3 bases from V and 2 from J, leaving 2 bases between them. CDR3 loop: CASSEQETQYF. Here the CDR3 DNA reads TGTGCCAGCAGCGAGCAAGAGACCCAGTACTTC.